This T cell receptor beta chain was sequenced in a study of T-cell memory formation after mild COVID-19. Findings of the study overall: Whether day 37 second-wave clones are SARS-CoV-2-specific was not confirmed. CD4+ clones that contracted lay mainly in CM and EM; CD8+ ones lay in EMRA.

The CDR3 is made up of 11 amino acids. V lost 4 bases and J lost 6, with 7 bases in between. Germline V gene data show CDR1 as SQVTM and CDR2 as ANQGSEA. With respect to this clonotype: The antigen is not known.

Amplification by 5'RACE using constant-segment primers produced TCR alpha and TCR beta cDNA libraries that carried sample barcodes and UMIs. TCRdb itself ran the 5' RACE reads through MiXCR, one entry per CDR3 protein. The sample lists 85,000 to 130,000 distinct CDR3 sequences, around 10% occurring once. The sequenced sample was PBMCs or a T cell subset sorted from them (not recorded which). The genes are TRBV29-1 and TRBJ2-4; no definite D call. This TCR was sampled from a man aged 18-30 years who had mild COVID-19 (a few samples of this study predate the infection). Cell type and time point are not known. CDR3 nucleotide sequence: TGCAGCGTTGGACTGTTAAACATTCAGTACTTC. This translates into CSVGLLNIQYF.